A selection of T cell receptor beta chains follows, all from one sample in a study of technical replicates of blood from four donors. Sequencing used immunoSEQ multiplex PCR; TCRdb keeps in-frame clones, though not all of them. The table records 98,000 or so clones, 90% to 96% of them present only once. Sequenced material: T cells isolated from PBMCs. These receptors all stem from a human donor in good health. Both conserved end residues are part of each CDR3. A D gene is named only where the DNA matches it firmly. Clone size, where shown, is once, few, many, or a class for clones that have expanded.

>NA|NA|TRBJ2-3|TRBV11-3
CASSPATDTQYF
TGTGCCAGCAGCCCCGCGACAGATACGCAGTATTTT
>NA|NA|TRBJ1-1|TRBV10-3
CAISESNQGSPEAFF
TGTGCCATCAGTGAGTCGAACCAAGGGAGCCCTGAAGCTTTCTTT
>TRBD1|NA|TRBJ2-7|TRBV5-5
CASSFTGESAYEQYF
TGTGCCAGCAGCTTTACAGGGGAGTCGGCCTACGAGCAGTACTTC
>NA|NA|TRBJ2-1|TRBV7-6
CASSLQGLYNEQFF
TGTGCCAGCAGCTTACAGGGGCTCTACAATGAGCAGTTCTTC
>NA|NA|TRBJ2-7|TRBV18
CASSTWRSSYEQYF
TGTGCCAGCTCGACGTGGAGGAGCTCCTACGAGCAGTACTTC
>TRBD1|NA|TRBJ2-7|TRBV28
CASIRPPGQGGSRAAYEQYF
TGTGCCAGCATACGACCCCCAGGACAGGGAGGTTCAAGGGCCGCTTACGAGCAGTACTTC
>TRBD1|once|TRBJ2-1|TRBV29-1
CSETGGDEQFF
TGCAGCGAAACAGGGGGCGATGAGCAGTTCTTC
>TRBD2|NA|TRBJ2-1|TRBV15
CATSGVTSPTYNEQFF
TGTGCCACCAGCGGGGTGACTAGCCCAACCTACAATGAGCAGTTCTTC
>TRBD2|NA|TRBJ2-5|TRBV11-2
CASSLSAGEGETQYF
TGTGCCAGCAGCTTAAGTGCGGGAGAGGGAGAGACCCAGTACTTC
>NA|NA|TRBJ1-4|TRBV5-4
CASSLAVNEKLFF
TGTGCCAGCAGCTTGGCCGTCAATGAAAAACTGTTTTTT
>TRBD2|NA|TRBJ2-5|TRBV7-6
CASSVEETSATQYF
TGTGCCAGCAGCGTAGAAGAGACTAGCGCGACCCAGTACTTC
>NA|NA|TRBJ1-2|TRBV4-1
CASSQDIQGGLNYGYTF
TGCGCCAGCAGCCAAGATATACAGGGCGGGCTTAACTATGGCTACACCTTC
>TRBD2|few|TRBJ2-3|TRBV28
CASSLGLAIDTQYF
TGTGCCAGCAGTTTGGGACTAGCAATAGATACGCAGTATTTT
>NA|NA|TRBJ1-5|TRBV7-2
CASSRMGGRIKDQPQHF
TGTGCCAGCAGCCGTATGGGGGGGCGGATCAAGGATCAGCCCCAGCATTTT
>TRBD2|NA|TRBJ2-1|TRBV4-2
CASSLRGTSGGAGEQFF
TGTGCCAGCAGCCTAAGAGGGACTAGCGGGGGGGCCGGGGAGCAGTTCTTC
>NA|NA|TRBJ2-7|TRBV29-1
CSVESGVGGYEQYF
TGCAGCGTTGAATCCGGGGTCGGCGGCTACGAGCAGTACTTC
>NA|NA|TRBJ2-2|TRBV28
CASSLRTIANTGELFF
TGTGCCAGCAGTTTAAGGACTATCGCGAACACCGGGGAGCTGTTTTTT
>NA|NA|TRBJ2-7|TRBV5-6
CASSFGRSYEQYF
TGTGCCAGCAGCTTTGGCAGGTCCTACGAGCAGTACTTC
>NA|NA|TRBJ2-7|TRBV5-6
CASSLSTASYEQYF
TGTGCCAGCAGCTTATCGACTGCTTCCTACGAGCAGTACTTC
>NA|NA|TRBJ2-3|TRBV5-6
CASSSLAVSTDTQYF
TGTGCCAGCAGCTCCTTGGCGGTGAGCACAGATACGCAGTATTTT
>NA|NA|TRBJ2-1|TRBV7-8
CASSLGADGSVGRVWEQFF
TGTGCCAGCAGCTTAGGAGCGGATGGGTCGGTAGGTCGAGTGTGGGAGCAGTTCTTC
>TRBD2|NA|TRBJ2-7|TRBV18
CASSPGTSGYEQYF
TGTGCCAGCTCACCGGGGACTAGTGGCTACGAGCAGTACTTC
>NA|NA|TRBJ2-7|TRBV2
CASSRGAPAQYF
TGTGCCAGCAGTCGCGGGGCCCCCGCGCAGTACTTC
>NA|NA|TRBJ1-1|TRBV27
CASSTGGAEAFF
TGTGCCAGCAGTACCGGGGGGGCTGAAGCTTTCTTT
>NA|NA|TRBJ2-7|TRBV5-1
CASSSSSAPYEQYF
TGCGCCAGCAGCTCCTCAAGCGCGCCCTACGAGCAGTACTTC
>TRBD1|once|TRBJ1-5|TRBV30
CAWRDRGGNQPQHF
TGTGCCTGGAGGGACAGGGGCGGCAATCAGCCCCAGCATTTT
>NA|once|TRBJ2-1|TRBV7-9
CASSLRNRAEYNEQFF
TGTGCCAGCAGCTTACGGAACAGGGCGGAGTACAATGAGCAGTTCTTC
>TRBD2|NA|TRBJ2-7|TRBV27
CASSLELGTIYEQYF
TGTGCCAGCAGTTTAGAATTGGGGACTATCTACGAGCAGTACTTC